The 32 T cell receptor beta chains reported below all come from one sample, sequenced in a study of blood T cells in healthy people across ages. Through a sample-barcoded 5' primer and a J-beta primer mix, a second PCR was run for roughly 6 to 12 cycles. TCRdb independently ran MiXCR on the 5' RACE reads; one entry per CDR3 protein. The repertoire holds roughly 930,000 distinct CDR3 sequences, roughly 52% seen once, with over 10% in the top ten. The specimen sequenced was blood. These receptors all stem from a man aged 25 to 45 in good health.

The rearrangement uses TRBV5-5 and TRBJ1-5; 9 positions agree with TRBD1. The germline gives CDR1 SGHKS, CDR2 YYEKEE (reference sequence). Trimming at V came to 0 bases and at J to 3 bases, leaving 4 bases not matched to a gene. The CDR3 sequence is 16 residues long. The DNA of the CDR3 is TGTGCCAGCAGCTTGGGTGGACAGGGGAACAATCAGCCCCAGCATTTT. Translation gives CASSLGGQGNNQPQHF.

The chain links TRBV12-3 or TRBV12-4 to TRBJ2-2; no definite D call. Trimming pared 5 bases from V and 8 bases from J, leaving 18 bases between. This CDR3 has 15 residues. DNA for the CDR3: TGTGCCAGCAGTGGCCCCGGGCGAGTTCTGGGGGAGCTGTTTTTT. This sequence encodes CASSGPGRVLGELFF.

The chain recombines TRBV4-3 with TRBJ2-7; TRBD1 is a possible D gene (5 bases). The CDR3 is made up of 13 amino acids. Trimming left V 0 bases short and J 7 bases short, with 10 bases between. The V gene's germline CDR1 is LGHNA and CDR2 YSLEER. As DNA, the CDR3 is TGCGCCAGCAGCCAAGATAAGGGGTGGGAGCAGTACTTC. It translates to CASSQDKGWEQYF.

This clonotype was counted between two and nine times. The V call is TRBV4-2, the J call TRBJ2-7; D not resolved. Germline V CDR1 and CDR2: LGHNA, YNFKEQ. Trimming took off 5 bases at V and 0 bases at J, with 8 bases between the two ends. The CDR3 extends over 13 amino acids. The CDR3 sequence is CASSEDTSYEQYF. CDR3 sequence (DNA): TGTGCCAGCAGCGAGGATACCTCCTACGAGCAGTACTTC.

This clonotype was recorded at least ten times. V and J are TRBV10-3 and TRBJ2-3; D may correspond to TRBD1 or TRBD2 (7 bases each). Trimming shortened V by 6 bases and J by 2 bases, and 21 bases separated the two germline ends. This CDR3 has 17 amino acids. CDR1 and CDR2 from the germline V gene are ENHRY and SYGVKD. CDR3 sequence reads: CAIRKGASGGNTDTQYF. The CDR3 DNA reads TGTGCCATCAGGAAGGGGGCTTCGGGGGGTAACACAGATACGCAGTATTTT.

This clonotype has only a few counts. This chain's CDR3 is CASSYWQNEKLFF. CDR3 DNA sequence: TGTGCCAGCAGTTACTGGCAGAATGAAAAACTGTTTTTT. The chain joins TRBV6-5 to TRBJ1-4, with D hard to call. Germline V lookup: CDR1 MNHEY, CDR2 SVGAGI. The germline V and J ends were trimmed by 1 base and 5 bases, with 5 bases remaining between them. The CDR3 has 13 residues.

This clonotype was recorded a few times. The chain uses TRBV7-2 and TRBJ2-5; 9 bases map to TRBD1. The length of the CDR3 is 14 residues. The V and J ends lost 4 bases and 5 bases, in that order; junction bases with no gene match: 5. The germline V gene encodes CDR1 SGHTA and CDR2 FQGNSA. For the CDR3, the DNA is TGTGCCAGCAGCTATCCGGGACAGGGTGAGACCCAGTACTTC. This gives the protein CASSYPGQGETQYF.

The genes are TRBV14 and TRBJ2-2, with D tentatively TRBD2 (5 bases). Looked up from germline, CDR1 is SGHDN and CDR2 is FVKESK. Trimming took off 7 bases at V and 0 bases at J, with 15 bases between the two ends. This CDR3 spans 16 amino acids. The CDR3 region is CASMVLSGTNTGELFF. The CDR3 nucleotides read TGTGCCAGCATGGTTTTAAGCGGAACGAACACCGGGGAGCTGTTTTTT.

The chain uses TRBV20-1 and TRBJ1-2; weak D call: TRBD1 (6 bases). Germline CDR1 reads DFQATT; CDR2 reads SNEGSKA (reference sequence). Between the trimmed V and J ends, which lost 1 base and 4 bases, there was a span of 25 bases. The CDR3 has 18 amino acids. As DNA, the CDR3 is TGCAGTGCTAGAGGAGACAGGAACCCCGGGACGGGGAGCTATGGCTACACCTTC. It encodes CSARGDRNPGTGSYGYTF.

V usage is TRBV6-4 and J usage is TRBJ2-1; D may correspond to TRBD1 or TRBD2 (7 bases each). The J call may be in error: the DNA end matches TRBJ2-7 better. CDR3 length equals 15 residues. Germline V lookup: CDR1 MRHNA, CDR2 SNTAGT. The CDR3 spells CASSREEGANNEQYF. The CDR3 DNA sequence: TGTGCCAGCAGCCGGGAGGAGGGGGCCAACAATGAGCAGTACTTC.

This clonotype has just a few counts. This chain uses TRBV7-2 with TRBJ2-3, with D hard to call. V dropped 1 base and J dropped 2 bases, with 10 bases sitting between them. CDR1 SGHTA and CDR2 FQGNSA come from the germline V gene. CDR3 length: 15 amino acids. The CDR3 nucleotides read TGTGCCAGCAGCTTAGGAGGCAGACCCACAGATACGCAGTATTTT. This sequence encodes CASSLGGRPTDTQYF.

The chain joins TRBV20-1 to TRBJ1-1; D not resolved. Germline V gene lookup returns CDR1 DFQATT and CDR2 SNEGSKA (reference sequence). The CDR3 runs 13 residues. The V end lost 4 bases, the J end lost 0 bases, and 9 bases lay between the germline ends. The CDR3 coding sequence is TGCAGTGCTATAGGACCCATGAACACTGAAGCTTTCTTT. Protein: CSAIGPMNTEAFF.

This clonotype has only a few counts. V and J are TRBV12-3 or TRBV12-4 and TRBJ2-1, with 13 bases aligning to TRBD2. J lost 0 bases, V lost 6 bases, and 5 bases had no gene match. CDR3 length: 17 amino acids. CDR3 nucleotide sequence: TGTGCCAGCAGACGTCGGACTAGCGGGAGCTCCTACAATGAGCAGTTCTTC. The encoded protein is CASRRRTSGSSYNEQFF.

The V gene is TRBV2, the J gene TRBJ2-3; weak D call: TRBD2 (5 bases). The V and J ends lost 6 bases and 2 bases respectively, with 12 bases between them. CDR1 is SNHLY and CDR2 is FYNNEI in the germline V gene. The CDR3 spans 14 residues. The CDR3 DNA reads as TGTGCCAGCAGCTTTGACGGGGTCACAGATACGCAGTATTTT. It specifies CASSFDGVTDTQYF.

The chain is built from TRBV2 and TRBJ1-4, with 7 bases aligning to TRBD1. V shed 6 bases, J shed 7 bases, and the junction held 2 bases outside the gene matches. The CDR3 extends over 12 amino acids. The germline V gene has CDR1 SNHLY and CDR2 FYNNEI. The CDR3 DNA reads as TGTGCCAGCAGGACAGGGCTTGAAAAACTGTTTTTT. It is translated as CASRTGLEKLFF. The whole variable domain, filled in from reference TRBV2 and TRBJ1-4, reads EPEVTQTPSHQVTQMGQEVILRCVPISNHLYFYWYRQILGQKVEFLVSFYNNEISEKSEIFDDQFSVERPDGSNFTLKIRSTKLEDSAMYFCASRTGLEKLFFGSGTQLSVL.

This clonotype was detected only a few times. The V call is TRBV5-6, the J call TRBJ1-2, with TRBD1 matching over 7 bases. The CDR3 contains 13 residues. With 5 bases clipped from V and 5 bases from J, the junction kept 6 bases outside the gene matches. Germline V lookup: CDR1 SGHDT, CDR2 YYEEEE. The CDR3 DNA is TGTGCCAGCAGGGGGGGACAGCCGTATGGCTACACCTTC. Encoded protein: CASRGGQPYGYTF.

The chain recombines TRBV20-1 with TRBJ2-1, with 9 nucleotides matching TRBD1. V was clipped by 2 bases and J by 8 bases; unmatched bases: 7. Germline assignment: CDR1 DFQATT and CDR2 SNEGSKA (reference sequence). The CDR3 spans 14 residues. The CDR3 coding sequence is TGCAGTGCTAGACTTACAGGGGGCATCTATGAGCAGTTCTTC. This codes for CSARLTGGIYEQFF.

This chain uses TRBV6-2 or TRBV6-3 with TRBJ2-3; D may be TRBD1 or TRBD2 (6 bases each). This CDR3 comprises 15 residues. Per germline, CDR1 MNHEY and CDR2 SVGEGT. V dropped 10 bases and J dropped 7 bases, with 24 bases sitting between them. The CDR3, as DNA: TGTGCCATCTCTCCCCAGGGGAGGAGTATGAATACGCAGTATTTT. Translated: CAISPQGRSMNTQYF.

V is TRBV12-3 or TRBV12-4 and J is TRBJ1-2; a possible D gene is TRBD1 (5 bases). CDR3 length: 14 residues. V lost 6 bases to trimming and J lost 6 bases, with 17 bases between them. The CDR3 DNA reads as TGTGCCAGCAGCCTCCAGGGCCTCGACCATGGCTACACCTTC. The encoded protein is CASSLQGLDHGYTF.

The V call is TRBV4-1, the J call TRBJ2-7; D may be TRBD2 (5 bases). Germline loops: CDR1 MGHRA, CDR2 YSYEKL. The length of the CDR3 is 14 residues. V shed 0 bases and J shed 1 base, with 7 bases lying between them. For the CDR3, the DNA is TGCGCCAGCAGCCAAGAATGGGAGTCCTACGAGCAGTACTTC. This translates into CASSQEWESYEQYF.

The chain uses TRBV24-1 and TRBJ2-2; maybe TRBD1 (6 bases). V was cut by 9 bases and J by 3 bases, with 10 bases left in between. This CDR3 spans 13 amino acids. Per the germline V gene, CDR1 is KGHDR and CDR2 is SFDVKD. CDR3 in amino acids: CATAQGDTGELFF. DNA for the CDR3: TGTGCCACCGCACAGGGCGACACCGGGGAGCTGTTTTTT.

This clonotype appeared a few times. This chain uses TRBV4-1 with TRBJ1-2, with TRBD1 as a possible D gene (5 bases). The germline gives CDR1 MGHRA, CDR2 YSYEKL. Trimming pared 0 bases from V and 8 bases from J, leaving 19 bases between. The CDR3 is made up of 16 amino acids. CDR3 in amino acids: CASSQDPEAGLRGYTF. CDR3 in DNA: TGCGCCAGCAGCCAAGACCCCGAGGCGGGGCTAAGGGGCTACACCTTC.

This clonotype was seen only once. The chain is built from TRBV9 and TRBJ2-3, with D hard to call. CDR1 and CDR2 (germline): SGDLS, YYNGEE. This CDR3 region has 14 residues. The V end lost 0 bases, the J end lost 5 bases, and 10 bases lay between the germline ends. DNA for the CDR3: TGTGCCAGCAGCGTAGCAGACCATTTAGATACGCAGTATTTT. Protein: CASSVADHLDTQYF.

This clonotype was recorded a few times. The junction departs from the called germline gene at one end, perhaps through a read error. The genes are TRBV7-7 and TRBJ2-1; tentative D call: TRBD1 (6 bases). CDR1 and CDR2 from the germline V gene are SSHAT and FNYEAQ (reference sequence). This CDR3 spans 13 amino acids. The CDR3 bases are TGTGCTAGCAGCCCGGACAGAGAGGGTGAGCAGTTCTTC. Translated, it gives CASSPDREGEQFF.

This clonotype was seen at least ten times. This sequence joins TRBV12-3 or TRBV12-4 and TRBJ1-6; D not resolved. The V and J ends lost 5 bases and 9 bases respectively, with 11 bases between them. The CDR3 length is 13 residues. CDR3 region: CASSPPFGSPLHF. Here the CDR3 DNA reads TGTGCCAGCAGTCCCCCGTTTGGTTCACCCCTCCACTTT.

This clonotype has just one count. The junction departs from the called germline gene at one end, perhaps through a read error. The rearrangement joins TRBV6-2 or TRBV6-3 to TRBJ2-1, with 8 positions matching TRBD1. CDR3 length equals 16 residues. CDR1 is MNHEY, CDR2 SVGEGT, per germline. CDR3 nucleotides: TGTGCCGGCAGTCCCCTCGCTGGACAGGGATTAAATGAGCAGTTCTTC. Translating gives CAGSPLAGQGLNEQFF.

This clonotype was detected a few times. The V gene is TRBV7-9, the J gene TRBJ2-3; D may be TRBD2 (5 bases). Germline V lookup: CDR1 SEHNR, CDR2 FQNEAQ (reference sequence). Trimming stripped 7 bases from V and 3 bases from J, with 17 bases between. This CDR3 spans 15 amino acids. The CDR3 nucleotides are TGTGCCAGCAACCCGGGTCGGATAGCGACAGATACGCAGTATTTT. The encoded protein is CASNPGRIATDTQYF. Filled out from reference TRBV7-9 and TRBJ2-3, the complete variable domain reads DTGVSQNPRHKITKRGQNVTFRCDPISEHNRLYWYRQTLGQGPEFLTYFQNEAQLEKSRLLSDRFSAERPKGSFSTLEIQRTEQGDSAMYLCASNPGRIATDTQYFGPGTRLTVL.

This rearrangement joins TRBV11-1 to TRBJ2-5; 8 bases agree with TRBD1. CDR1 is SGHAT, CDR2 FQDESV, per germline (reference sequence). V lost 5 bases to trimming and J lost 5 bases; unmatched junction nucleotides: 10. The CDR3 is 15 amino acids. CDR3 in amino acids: CASSQYRGSLETQYF. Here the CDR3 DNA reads TGTGCCAGCAGCCAATACAGGGGGTCCTTGGAGACCCAGTACTTC.

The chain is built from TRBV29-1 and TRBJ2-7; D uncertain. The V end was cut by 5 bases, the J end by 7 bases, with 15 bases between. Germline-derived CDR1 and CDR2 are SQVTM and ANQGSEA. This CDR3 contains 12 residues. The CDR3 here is CSVRQETNEQYF. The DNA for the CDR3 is TGCAGCGTTCGCCAGGAGACCAATGAGCAGTACTTC.

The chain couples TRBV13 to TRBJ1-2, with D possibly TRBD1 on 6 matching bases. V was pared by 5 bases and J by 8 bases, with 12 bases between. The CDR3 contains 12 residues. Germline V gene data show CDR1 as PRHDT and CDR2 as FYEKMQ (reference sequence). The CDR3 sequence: CASSAGQKGYTF. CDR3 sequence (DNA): TGTGCCAGCAGCGCCGGACAGAAAGGCTACACCTTC.

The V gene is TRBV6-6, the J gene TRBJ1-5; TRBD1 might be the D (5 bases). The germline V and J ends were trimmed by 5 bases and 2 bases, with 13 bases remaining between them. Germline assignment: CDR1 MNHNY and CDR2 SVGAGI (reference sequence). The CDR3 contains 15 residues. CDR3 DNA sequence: TGTGCCAGCAGTCCTAGGGGCAGAGGCAATCAGCCCCAGCATTTT. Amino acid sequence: CASSPRGRGNQPQHF.

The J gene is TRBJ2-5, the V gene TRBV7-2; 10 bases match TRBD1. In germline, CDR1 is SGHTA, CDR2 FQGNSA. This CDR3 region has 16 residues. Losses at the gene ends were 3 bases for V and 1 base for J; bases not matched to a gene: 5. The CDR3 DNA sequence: TGTGCCAGCAGCTTGGGGACAGGGGTAGGCCAAGAGACCCAGTACTTC. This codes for CASSLGTGVGQETQYF.